This T cell receptor beta chain was observed in a study of OX40 agonist ivuxolimab in advanced cancers. Profiling relied on immunoSEQ multiplex PCR, and the TCRdb table lists in-frame clones only, not all of them. Here the sample spans more than 100,000 clones, approximately 94% being singletons. This CDR3 has 17 amino acids. The V and J ends lost 0 bases and 9 bases, in that order; junction bases with no gene match: 14. CDR1 and CDR2 from the germline V gene are KGHSH and LQKENI. This receptor was taken from an adult with an advanced solid tumor such as melanoma, head and neck, liver or kidney cancer. The source material was CD4+ or CD8+ T cells sorted from blood, sampled in a trial of the OX40 agonist ivuxolimab. V and J are TRBV18 and TRBJ2-5, with 9 bases matching TRBD1. CDR3 DNA: TGTGCCAGCTCACCACCGTCTGGGACAGGGTCCCTAAAGGCCCAGTACTTC. Translated, it gives CASSPPSGTGSLKAQYF.